This passage covers 13 T cell receptor beta chains from one sample sequenced in a study of patients and donors after allogeneic stem cell transplantation. TCRdb recomputed calls from the RT-PCR reads with MiXCR, one row per CDR3 protein. Of some 87,000 distinct CDR3 sequences listed, around 48% are singletons. Sequencing was carried out using blood, either unsorted or a sorted T cell fraction (not recorded which). The receptors derive from a human donor who was either an allogeneic HSCT recipient or a stem cell or donor lymphocyte infusion donor (not recorded which). It is not recorded whose cells these are; they may come from a transplant donor.

V and J are TRBV19 and TRBJ1-1, with TRBD1 matching over 10 bases. The germline V gene encodes CDR1 LNHDA and CDR2 SQIVND (reference sequence). V dropped 6 bases and J dropped 4; count of bases not matched to a gene: 8. The CDR3 loop spans 15 amino acids. CDR3 sequence: CASRTRTGGVTEAFF. The CDR3 DNA reads as TGTGCCAGTAGGACCCGGACAGGGGGTGTCACTGAAGCTTTCTTT. Full variable domain (rest looked up from reference TRBV19 and TRBJ1-1): DGGITQSPKYLFRKEGQNVTLSCEQNLNHDAMYWYRQDPGQGLRLIYYSQIVNDFQKGDIAEGYSVSREKKESFPLTVTSAQKNPTAFYLCASRTRTGGVTEAFFGQGTRLTVV.

The chain joins TRBV7-9 to TRBJ1-2, with D maybe TRBD1 (6 bases). The CDR3 contains 14 residues. The germline CDR1 and CDR2 sequences are SEHNR and FQNEAQ (reference sequence). Trimming took off 5 bases at V and 5 bases at J, with 15 bases between the two ends. The CDR3 loop is CASSPDSSGYGYTF. CDR3 sequence (DNA): TGTGCCAGCAGCCCGGACAGCTCCGGTTATGGCTACACCTTC. Full variable domain (rest looked up from reference TRBV7-9 and TRBJ1-2): DTGVSQNPRHKITKRGQNVTFRCDPISEHNRLYWYRQTLGQGPEFLTYFQNEAQLEKSRLLSDRFSAERPKGSFSTLEIQRTEQGDSAMYLCASSPDSSGYGYTFGSGTRLTVV.

This rearrangement joins TRBV9 to TRBJ1-5, with D possibly being TRBD1 (5 bases). Trimming shortened V by 0 bases and J by 5 bases, and 6 bases separated the two germline ends. Germline CDR1 SGDLS, CDR2 YYNGEE. The CDR3 length is 13 residues. The CDR3 protein is CASSVVGDQPQHF. CDR3 nucleotides: TGTGCCAGCAGCGTAGTGGGGGATCAGCCCCAGCATTTT.

The chain combines TRBV2 with TRBJ1-2, with D possibly being TRBD1 (5 bases). The CDR3 loop spans 13 amino acids. Germline loops: CDR1 SNHLY, CDR2 FYNNEI. V lost 8 bases, J lost 3 bases, and 13 bases lay in between. The CDR3 loop reads CASGRRGDYGYTF. The CDR3 DNA follows: TGTGCCAGCGGGCGCCGGGGGGACTATGGCTACACCTTC.

The gene calls are TRBV9 and TRBJ1-5; tentatively, D is TRBD1 (5 bases). CDR3 length equals 15 residues. V shed 0 bases and J shed 4 bases, with 11 bases lying between them. Germline lookup yields CDR1 SGDLS and CDR2 YYNGEE. CDR3 in amino acids: CASSVGGTDNQPQHF. CDR3 DNA: TGTGCCAGCAGCGTAGGAGGGACGGATAATCAGCCCCAGCATTTT.

This sequence joins TRBV29-1 and TRBJ2-1, with 7 bases aligning to TRBD1. Unmatched junction bases numbered 6, after V lost 7 bases and J lost 0 bases. There are 14 residues in the CDR3. CDR1 is SQVTM, CDR2 ANQGSEA, per germline. The CDR3 region is CSDRRQGSYNEQFF. In DNA form, the CDR3 reads TGCAGCGATAGAAGACAGGGCTCCTACAATGAGCAGTTCTTC.

The chain carries TRBV6-5 and TRBJ2-5; 7 bases map to TRBD2. CDR1 is MNHEY, CDR2 SVGAGI, per germline. Trimming at V came to 2 bases and at J to 5 bases, leaving 11 bases not matched to a gene. The CDR3 length is 16 residues. CDR3 protein: CASSYRMGLSSETQYF. The CDR3 DNA is TGTGCCAGCAGTTACCGTATGGGACTATCCTCTGAGACCCAGTACTTC.

This clonotype was recorded once. The chain joins TRBV4-1 to TRBJ1-5; D gene unclear. The CDR3 runs to 15 residues. Trimming removed 5 bases at V and 2 bases at J, with 13 bases between. Germline V CDR1 and CDR2: MGHRA, YSYEKL. The CDR3 DNA follows: TGCGCCAGCAGCGAAGTTCAACAAGGCAATCAGCCCCAGCATTTT. Amino acid sequence: CASSEVQQGNQPQHF.

This rearrangement joins TRBV6-2 or TRBV6-3 to TRBJ1-2; TRBD1 is a possible D gene (5 bases). Germline V gene sequence: CDR1 MNHEY, CDR2 SVGEGT. V was trimmed by 5 bases and J by 6 bases, leaving 16 bases between them. The CDR3 is 14 amino acids. The CDR3 spells CASSPSNSRDGYTF. The CDR3 coding sequence is TGTGCCAGCAGTCCGTCCAACTCCAGGGATGGCTACACCTTC.

The chain carries TRBV20-1 and TRBJ1-6; D gene uncertain. The germline V gene encodes CDR1 DFQATT and CDR2 SNEGSKA (reference sequence). This CDR3 spans 14 amino acids. The germline V and J ends were trimmed by 5 bases and 5 bases, with 13 bases remaining between them. The chain's CDR3 is CSASEIGNNSPLHF. The CDR3 region has the DNA TGCAGTGCTTCCGAGATAGGGAATAATTCACCCCTCCACTTT.

V is TRBV28 and J is TRBJ1-1; D uncertain. V lost 6 bases to trimming and J lost 1 base, with 9 bases between them. This CDR3 comprises 13 residues. Per germline, CDR1 MDHEN and CDR2 SYDVKM. The CDR3: CASRLRRNTEAFF. For the CDR3, the DNA is TGTGCCAGCAGACTGAGACGGAACACTGAAGCTTTCTTT. The full variable domain, completed using reference TRBV28 and TRBJ1-1, is DVKVTQSSRYLVKRTGEKVFLECVQDMDHENMFWYRQDPGLGLRLIYFSYDVKMKEKGDIPEGYSVSREKKERFSLILESASTNQTSMYLCASRLRRNTEAFFGQGTRLTVV.

V is TRBV28 and J is TRBJ2-3; 7 positions match TRBD2. With V trimmed by 7 bases and J by 2 bases, 6 bases remained unmatched. CDR3 length: 14 residues. Germline-derived CDR1 and CDR2 are MDHEN and SYDVKM. The chain's CDR3 is CASIARGDTDTQYF. CDR3 nucleotide sequence: TGTGCCAGCATCGCACGGGGGGACACAGATACGCAGTATTTT.

This clonotype is a singleton in its sample. The chain is built from TRBV12-3 or TRBV12-4 and TRBJ1-6; TRBD1 agrees at 7 bases. The CDR3 runs to 15 residues. Trimming removed 4 bases from V and 7 bases from J; junction bases left unmatched: 7. DNA of the CDR3: TGTGCCAGCAGTTCACAGGGGCCAGGAAATTCACCCCTCCACTTT. It encodes CASSSQGPGNSPLHF.